The entry below gives a single TCR beta chain sequence along with its context. This sample is part of a study of technical replicates of blood from a few donors. The CDR3 is 18 residues long. In germline, CDR1 is WNHNN, CDR2 SYGVQD (reference sequence). Trimming removed 3 bases from V and 0 bases from J; junction bases left unmatched: 9. Assay: immunoSEQ multiplex PCR; the TCRdb copy retains only in-frame clones and omits some. This sample has under 85,000 clones, with almost 98% found just once. This TCR was recovered from a human donor in good health. The V gene is TRBV10-1, the J gene TRBJ2-3; 10 bases align to TRBD1. The sample was T cells isolated from PBMCs. The CDR3 DNA follows: TGCGCCAGCAGTGACCGAATTGGGACAGGGGCTAGCACAGATACGCAGTATTTT. It encodes CASSDRIGTGASTDTQYF.